This TCR beta chain came from a study of radiation and T cells in renal cell carcinoma. Study-wide results and limits: In blood, top tumor clones expanded by 2 weeks, shrinking by 4.

TCRdb keeps only in-frame clones here, not all; method: immunoSEQ multiplex PCR. This sample has fewer than 200,000 clones, with 88% found just once. Time point: blood 4 weeks post-SBRT, at nephrectomy. Sample treatment: 15 Gy SBRT to primary tumor, nephrectomy 4 weeks later. Germline V CDR1 and CDR2: MNHNS, SASEGT. The CDR3 spans 13 residues. With respect to this clone: Antigen unknown. One end of the junction is discordant with germline, which a read error may explain.

The sequenced sample was blood, obtained from a patient whose treatment included radiotherapy and nephrectomy. V gene TRBV6-1 combines with J gene TRBJ1-1; TRBD1 matches at 8 bases. This receptor was obtained from a woman in her forties or fifties with renal cell carcinoma. DNA for the CDR3: TGTGCCGGCAGACAGGGGCCCTTCACTGAAGCTTTCTTT. Protein: CAGRQGPFTEAFF.